The T cell receptor (beta chain) described here comes from a study of T cell clonality in common variable immunodeficiency. Broader study findings: Repertoire-complication correlations in CVID were limited by patient heterogeneity. In common variable immunodeficiency, TCR beta chains reportedly carried fewer deletions and N-nucleotide insertions. Compared with controls, CVID subjects had fewer shared TCRbeta clones.

The table came from immunoSEQ multiplex PCR; TCRdb's copy has only in-frame clones and leaves some out. The sample has 35,000 to 55,000 clones, none seen only once. The V gene end was trimmed by 8 bases and the J gene end by 5 bases; junction bases not matched to a gene: 10. CDR3 length equals 15 residues. Per the germline V gene, CDR1 is MNHEY and CDR2 is SVGEGT. This clone was detected ten times or more. Antigen: not known. The CDR3 end is not reached by the read, which stops 3 residues before it; the germline J gene fills it in. This chain joins TRBV6-2 or TRBV6-3 and TRBJ2-5; 11 bases map to TRBD2. This TCR came from a person aged 18 to 75 in good health. The sample consisted of peripheral blood mononuclear cells. Partial CDR3 DNA: TGTGCCAGCGGTAGCGGGAGGGCTGATGGGGAGACC. This encodes CASGSGRADGET. The full-length CDR3 reads as CASGSGRADGETQYF.